The next 5 T cell receptor beta chains were all read from a single sample in a study of CD8 T cells in Susac syndrome (dated by TCRdb to the late 2010s). Library prep was done by the immunoSEQ multiplex PCR assay. RNA was extracted using the RNeasy kit, and roughly 0.5 to 1 microgram was reverse transcribed with random hexamers. TCRdb cleaned the public reads at Q25 with fastp, built clones with MiXCR and kept in-frame beta chains. Rows are unified per CDR3 protein, each entry keeping the most common DNA and genes. Across this sample there are about 100,000 distinct CDR3 sequences, with about 95% seen only once. 0.25% to 0.35% of the sample is in the top ten clones. Sequencing was done on a sample of CD8+ T cells from PBMCs. These receptors all stem from a human donor with Susac syndrome.

The V and J genes are TRBV23-1 and TRBJ2-5, with 8 bases identical to TRBD1. TRBV23-1 is noted as an ORF with a role that remains uncertain. The V and J ends lost 4 bases and 7 bases, in that order; junction bases with no gene match: 8. This CDR3 region has 14 residues. The CDR3 sequence: CASSPTGAQGTQYF. The CDR3 DNA reads as TGCGCCAGCAGTCCGACAGGGGCCCAGGGGACCCAGTACTTC.

The chain recombines TRBV5-1 with TRBJ2-1; 8 bases are a match to TRBD2. There are 15 residues in the CDR3. Losses at the gene ends were 5 bases for V and 7 bases for J; bases not matched to a gene: 11. Germline CDR1 is SGHRS and CDR2 is YFSETQ. DNA of the CDR3: TGCGCCAGCAGGCTACCGGGACTAGATGGAAATGAGCAGTTCTTC. Translating gives CASRLPGLDGNEQFF.

This chain joins TRBV11-2 and TRBJ2-5; D is undetermined. Deletions cut 4 bases from V and 0 bases from J, with 6 bases between. Germline CDR1 and CDR2: SGHAT and FQNNGV. The CDR3 totals 13 residues. This chain's CDR3 is CASSYGHQETQYF. The CDR3 bases are TGTGCCAGCAGCTACGGACACCAAGAGACCCAGTACTTC. The whole variable domain, remainder taken from reference TRBV11-2 and TRBJ2-5, is EAGVAQSPRYKIIEKRQSVAFWCNPISGHATLYWYQQILGQGPKLLIQFQNNGVVDDSQLPKDRFSAERLKGVDSTLKIQPAKLEDSAVYLCASSYGHQETQYFGPGTRLLVL.

The gene calls are TRBV10-3 and TRBJ2-4, with D hard to call. The V end lost 5 bases, the J end lost 2 bases, and 16 bases lay between the germline ends. CDR3 length equals 16 residues. Germline CDR1 is ENHRY and CDR2 is SYGVKD. CDR3 bases: TGTGCCATCAGTCAGAGTGCCCAGGCACCCAAAAACATTCAGTACTTC. Protein: CAISQSAQAPKNIQYF.

This chain connects TRBV9 to TRBJ2-7; 9 bases are a match to TRBD2. V lost 3 bases and J lost 8; bases outside the gene matches: 6. CDR1 is SGDLS, CDR2 YYNGEE, per germline. The CDR3 is 13 residues long. CDR3 DNA sequence: TGTGCCAGCAGCGACGGGACTAGCACGAAGCAGTACTTC. Its protein is CASSDGTSTKQYF.